This T cell receptor (beta chain) was sequenced in a study of neurological immune-mediated disorders. Overall study results and limits: TCR clonal expansion peaked in HTLV-1-associated myelopathy patients and was lowest in multiple sclerosis patients.

The cDNA came from 5'RACE, which used 10-nucleotide random UMIs. Via MiXCR, TCRdb re-called the 5' RACE reads, giving one row per CDR3 protein. The sample lists around 29,000 distinct CDR3 sequences, approximately 5% occurring once. This clonotype was detected many times. As yet, its antigen is unknown. In Maryland, USA, blood bank volunteers were the healthy controls. The sorted libraries involved the use of more than 950,000 CD4+ or CD8+ T cells. This CDR3 region has 15 residues. Germline CDR1 is SEHNR and CDR2 is FQNEAQ (reference sequence). The junction had 0 bases not matched to a gene; V was cut back by 1 base and J by 1 base.

Sequencing used CD4+ T cells from blood. The clonotype comes from a woman aged 50 to 60 in good health. V gene TRBV7-9 combines with J gene TRBJ1-5; the match to TRBD1 covers 8 bases. The CDR3 nucleotides read TGTGCCAGCAGCTTAGGGGACAGGAGCAATCAGCCCCAGCATTTT. Protein: CASSLGDRSNQPQHF.